These 6 T cell receptor beta chains share one sample of origin, sequenced in a study of beta chain features in type 1 diabetes (dated by TCRdb to 2016 to 2019). What the work shows at the level of the full study, not this receptor alone: A moderate but significant shortening of TCRB CDR3 length was observed in type 1 diabetes patients in all four CD4+ subsets.

No antigen has been identified for these receptors. Receptor amplification or capture employed the immunoSEQ multiplex PCR assay. The entire isolated RNA was reverse transcribed using the High Capacity cDNA Reverse Transcription Kit, and thus expressed TCRB transcripts were sequenced. Held by TCRdb, this immuneACCESS table contains in-frame sequences only and omits some clones. Under half of the omission traces to an unresolved V gene where checked; the cause of the rest is unknown. This sample lists about 650,000 clones; 12% were detected once. Roughly 0.11% of the sample is taken by the ten largest. Sequenced material: naive CD4+ T cells from blood. The sample's cell subset or site label, decoded: true naive CD4+ T cells. These TCRs come from a young man with type 1 diabetes.

The chain recombines TRBV9 with TRBJ1-2; no clear D. CDR1 and CDR2 from the germline V gene are SGDLS and YYNGEE. The CDR3 consists of 13 residues. Trimming left V 3 bases short and J 6 bases short, with 12 bases between. Here the CDR3 reads CASSAYRANGYTF. The DNA of the CDR3 is TGTGCCAGCAGCGCCTATCGGGCGAATGGCTACACCTTC.

This clone appeared a few times. The chain is built from TRBV28 and TRBJ2-1; TRBD1 agrees at 10 bases. Looked up from germline, CDR1 is MDHEN and CDR2 is SYDVKM. CDR3 length equals 16 residues. Unmatched junction bases numbered 3, after V lost 3 bases and J lost 1 base. CDR3 sequence (DNA): TGTGCCAGCAGTTTGCCGGGACAGGGGTCCTACAATGAGCAGTTCTTC. Protein: CASSLPGQGSYNEQFF.

This rearrangement joins TRBV4-2 to TRBJ2-3, with 8 positions matching TRBD1. Trimming cost V 6 bases and J 3 bases; bases outside gene matches: 14. The germline V gene has CDR1 LGHNA and CDR2 YNFKEQ. The CDR3 covers 17 residues. CDR3 bases: TGTGCCAGCAGTCGGGTCGCGGGACAGGCCTCAACAGATACGCAGTATTTT. Translating gives CASSRVAGQASTDTQYF.

This chain joins TRBV6-5 and TRBJ1-5; no definite D call. Germline CDR1 and CDR2: MNHEY and SVGAGI. The CDR3 contains 13 residues. The V end lost 7 bases, the J end lost 5 bases, and 12 bases lay between the germline ends. This CDR3 reads CASKGSLDQPQHF. The CDR3 DNA reads as TGTGCCAGCAAAGGGTCCTTAGATCAGCCCCAGCATTTT.

Concerning this clone: A junction boundary mismatches the germline segment, possibly from a read error. The CDR3 loop is CASSPPGTDYNEQFF. The CDR3 nucleotides are TGTGCCAGCTCCCCACCCGGGACGGACTACAATGAGCAGTTCTTC. J is TRBJ2-1 and V is TRBV18; D might be TRBD1 or TRBD2, each matching 5 bases. This CDR3 is built from 15 residues. Germline V CDR1 and CDR2: KGHSH, LQKENI.

This clone was seen a handful of times. The chain couples TRBV7-2 to TRBJ2-3; possible D gene TRBD2, 5 bases. V was pared by 5 bases and J by 3 bases, with 12 bases between. This CDR3 is built from 14 residues. CDR1 SGHTA and CDR2 FQGNSA come from the germline V gene. The CDR3 loop reads CASSNRLFTDTQYF. The CDR3 DNA follows: TGTGCCAGCAGCAACCGACTATTTACAGATACGCAGTATTTT.